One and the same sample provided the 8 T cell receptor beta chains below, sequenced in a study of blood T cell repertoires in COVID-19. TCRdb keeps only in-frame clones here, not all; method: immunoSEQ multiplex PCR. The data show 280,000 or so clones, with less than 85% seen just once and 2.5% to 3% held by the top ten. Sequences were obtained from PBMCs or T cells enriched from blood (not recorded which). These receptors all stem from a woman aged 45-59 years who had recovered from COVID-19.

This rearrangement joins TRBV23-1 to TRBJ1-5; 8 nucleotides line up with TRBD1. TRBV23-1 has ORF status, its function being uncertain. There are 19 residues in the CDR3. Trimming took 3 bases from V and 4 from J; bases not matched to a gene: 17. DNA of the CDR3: TGCGCCAGCAGTCACCACAGTCAGGGGGCCGACCTACAAAATCAGCCCCAGCATTTT. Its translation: CASSHHSQGADLQNQPQHF.

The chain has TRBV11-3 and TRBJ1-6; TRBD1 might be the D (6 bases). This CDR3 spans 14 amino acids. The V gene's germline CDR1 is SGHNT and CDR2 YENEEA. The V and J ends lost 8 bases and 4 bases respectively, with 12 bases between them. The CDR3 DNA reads TGTGCCAGCTGTAAAACAGGGTATAATTCACCCCTCCACTTT. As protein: CASCKTGYNSPLHF.

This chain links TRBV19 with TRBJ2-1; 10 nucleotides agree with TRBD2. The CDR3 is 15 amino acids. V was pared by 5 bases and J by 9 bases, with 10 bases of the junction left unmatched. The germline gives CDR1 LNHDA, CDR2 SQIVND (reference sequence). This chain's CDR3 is CASSVEAGGPGEQFF. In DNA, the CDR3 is TGTGCCAGTAGTGTTGAAGCGGGGGGGCCGGGTGAGCAGTTCTTC.

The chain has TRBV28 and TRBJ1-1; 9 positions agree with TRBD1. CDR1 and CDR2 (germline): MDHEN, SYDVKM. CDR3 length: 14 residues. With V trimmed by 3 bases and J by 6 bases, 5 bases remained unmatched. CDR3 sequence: CASSFLQGAAEAFF. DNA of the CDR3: TGTGCCAGCAGTTTTTTACAGGGGGCCGCTGAAGCTTTCTTT.

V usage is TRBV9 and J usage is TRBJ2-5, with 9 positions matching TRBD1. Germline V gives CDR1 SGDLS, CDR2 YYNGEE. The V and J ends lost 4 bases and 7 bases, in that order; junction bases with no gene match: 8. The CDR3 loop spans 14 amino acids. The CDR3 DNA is TGTGCCAGCAGCAAGAGACAGGGGGGGATGACCCAGTACTTC. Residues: CASSKRQGGMTQYF.

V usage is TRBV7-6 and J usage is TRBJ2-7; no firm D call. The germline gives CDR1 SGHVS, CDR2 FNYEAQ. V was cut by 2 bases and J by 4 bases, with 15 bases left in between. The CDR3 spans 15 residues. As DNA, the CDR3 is TGTGCCAGCAGCTTAAAATATGGGCAGCAATACGAGCAGTACTTC. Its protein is CASSLKYGQQYEQYF.

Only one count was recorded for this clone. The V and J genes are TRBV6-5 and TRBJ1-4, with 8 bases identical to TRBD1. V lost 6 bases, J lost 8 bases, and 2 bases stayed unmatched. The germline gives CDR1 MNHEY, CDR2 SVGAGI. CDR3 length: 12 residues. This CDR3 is CASRDRGEKLFF. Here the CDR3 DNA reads TGTGCCAGCAGAGACAGGGGCGAAAAACTGTTTTTT.

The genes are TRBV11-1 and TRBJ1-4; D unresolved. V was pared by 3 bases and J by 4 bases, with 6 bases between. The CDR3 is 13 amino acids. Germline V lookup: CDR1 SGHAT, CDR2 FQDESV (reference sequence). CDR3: CASSFQVNEKLFF. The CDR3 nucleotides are TGTGCCAGCAGCTTTCAGGTTAATGAAAAACTGTTTTTT.